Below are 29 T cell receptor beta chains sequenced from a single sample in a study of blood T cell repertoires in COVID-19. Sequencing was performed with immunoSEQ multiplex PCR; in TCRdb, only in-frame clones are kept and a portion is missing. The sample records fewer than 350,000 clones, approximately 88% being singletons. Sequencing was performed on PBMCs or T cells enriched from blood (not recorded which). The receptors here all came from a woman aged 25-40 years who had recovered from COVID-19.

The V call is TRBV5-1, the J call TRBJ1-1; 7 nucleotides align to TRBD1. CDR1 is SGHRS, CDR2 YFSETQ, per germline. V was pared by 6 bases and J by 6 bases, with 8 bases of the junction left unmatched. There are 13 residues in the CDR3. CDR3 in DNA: TGCGCCAGCACCTACAACAGGGGAGCTGAAGCTTTCTTT. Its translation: CASTYNRGAEAFF.

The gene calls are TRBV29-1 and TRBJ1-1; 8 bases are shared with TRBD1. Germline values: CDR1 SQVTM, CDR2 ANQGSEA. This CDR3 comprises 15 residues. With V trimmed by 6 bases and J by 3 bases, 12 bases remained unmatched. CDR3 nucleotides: TGCAGCGTCTCGAGGCAGGGGGCAGGGGACACTGAAGCTTTCTTT. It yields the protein CSVSRQGAGDTEAFF.

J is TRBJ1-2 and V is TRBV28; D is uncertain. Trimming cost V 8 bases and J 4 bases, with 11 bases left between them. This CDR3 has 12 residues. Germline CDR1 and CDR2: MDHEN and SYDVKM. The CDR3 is CASLGRSYGYTF. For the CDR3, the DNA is TGTGCCAGCCTTGGGCGCAGCTATGGCTACACCTTC.

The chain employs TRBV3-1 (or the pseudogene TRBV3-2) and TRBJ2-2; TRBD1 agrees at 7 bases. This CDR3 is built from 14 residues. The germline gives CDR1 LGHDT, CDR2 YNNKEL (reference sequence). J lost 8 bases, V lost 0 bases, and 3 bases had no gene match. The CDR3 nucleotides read TGTGCCAGCAGCCAAGATTGGACAGGAGGGGAGCTGTTTTTT. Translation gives CASSQDWTGGELFF.

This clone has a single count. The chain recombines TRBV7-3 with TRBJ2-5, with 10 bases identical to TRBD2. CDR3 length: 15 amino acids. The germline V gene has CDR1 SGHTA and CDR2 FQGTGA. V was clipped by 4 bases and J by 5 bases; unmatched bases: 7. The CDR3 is CASSSSGGAQETQYF. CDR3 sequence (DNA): TGTGCCAGCAGCTCGAGCGGGGGGGCCCAGGAGACCCAGTACTTC.

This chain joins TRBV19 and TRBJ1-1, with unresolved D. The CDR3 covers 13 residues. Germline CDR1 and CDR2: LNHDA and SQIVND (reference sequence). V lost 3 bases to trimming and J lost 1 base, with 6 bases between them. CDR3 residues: CASSILGNTEAFF. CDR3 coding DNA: TGTGCCAGTAGTATCCTCGGGAACACTGAAGCTTTCTTT.

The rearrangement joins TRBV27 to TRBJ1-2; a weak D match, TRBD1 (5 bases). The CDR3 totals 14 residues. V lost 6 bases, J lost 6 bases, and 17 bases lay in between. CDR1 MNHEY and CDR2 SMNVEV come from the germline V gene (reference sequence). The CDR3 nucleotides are TGTGCCAGCAGGGCAAACGGGGAGGGGAATGGCTACACCTTC. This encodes CASRANGEGNGYTF.

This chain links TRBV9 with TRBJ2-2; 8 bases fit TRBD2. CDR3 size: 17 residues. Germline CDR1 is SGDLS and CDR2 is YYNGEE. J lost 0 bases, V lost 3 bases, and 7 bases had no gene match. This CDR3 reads CASSGRTSPPNTGELFF. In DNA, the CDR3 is TGTGCCAGCAGCGGCCGGACTAGCCCCCCGAACACCGGGGAGCTGTTTTTT.

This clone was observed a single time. CDR3 sequence: CASSGGGRMNTEAFF. The CDR3 DNA reads as TGTGCCAGTAGCGGGGGAGGGAGAATGAACACTGAAGCTTTCTTT. The J gene is TRBJ1-1, the V gene TRBV19, with a possible D match to TRBD1 (5 bases). This CDR3 comprises 15 residues. CDR1 is LNHDA, CDR2 SQIVND, per germline (reference sequence). Trimming left V 6 bases short and J 0 bases short, with 14 bases between.

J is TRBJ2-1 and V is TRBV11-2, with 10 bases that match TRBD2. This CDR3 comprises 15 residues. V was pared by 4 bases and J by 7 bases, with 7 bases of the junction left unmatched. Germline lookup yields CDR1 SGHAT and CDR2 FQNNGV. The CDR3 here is CASSSYRLAGNEQFF. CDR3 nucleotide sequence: TGTGCCAGCAGCTCCTACCGACTAGCGGGTAATGAGCAGTTCTTC.

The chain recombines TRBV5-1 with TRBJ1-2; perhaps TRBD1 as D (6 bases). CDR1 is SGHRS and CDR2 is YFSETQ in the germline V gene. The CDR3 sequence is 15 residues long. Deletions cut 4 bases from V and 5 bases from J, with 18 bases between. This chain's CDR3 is CASSPAGGGLYGYTF. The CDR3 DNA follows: TGCGCCAGCAGCCCCGCGGGCGGGGGGCTATATGGCTACACCTTC.

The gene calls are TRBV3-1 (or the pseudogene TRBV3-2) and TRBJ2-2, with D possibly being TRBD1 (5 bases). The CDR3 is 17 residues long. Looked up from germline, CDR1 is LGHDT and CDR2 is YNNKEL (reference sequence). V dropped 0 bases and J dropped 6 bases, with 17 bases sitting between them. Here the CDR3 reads CASSQEPHRMSAGELFF. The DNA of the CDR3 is TGTGCCAGCAGCCAAGAACCCCACAGGATGAGCGCCGGGGAGCTGTTTTTT.

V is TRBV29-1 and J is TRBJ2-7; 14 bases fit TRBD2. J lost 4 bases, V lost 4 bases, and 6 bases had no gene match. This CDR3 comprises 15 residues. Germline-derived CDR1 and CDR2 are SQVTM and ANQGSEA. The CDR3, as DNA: TGCAGCGTTGCCGGGACTAGCGGGAGAGTGTACGAGCAGTACTTC. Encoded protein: CSVAGTSGRVYEQYF.

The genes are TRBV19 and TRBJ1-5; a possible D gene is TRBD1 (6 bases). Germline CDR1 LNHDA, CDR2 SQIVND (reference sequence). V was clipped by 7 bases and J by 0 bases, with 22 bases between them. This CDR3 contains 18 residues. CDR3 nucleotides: TGTGCCAGTAAACGCAGAGTACAGGGATTTTATAGCAATCAGCCCCAGCATTTT. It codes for CASKRRVQGFYSNQPQHF.

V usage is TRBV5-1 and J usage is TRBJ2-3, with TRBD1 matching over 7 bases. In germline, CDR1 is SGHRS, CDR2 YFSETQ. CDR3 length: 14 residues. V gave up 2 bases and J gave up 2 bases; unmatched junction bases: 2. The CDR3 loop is CASSFRGPTDTQYF. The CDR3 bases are TGCGCCAGCAGCTTTAGGGGGCCCACAGATACGCAGTATTTT. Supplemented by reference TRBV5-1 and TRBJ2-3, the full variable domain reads KAGVTQTPRYLIKTRGQQVTLSCSPISGHRSVSWYQQTPGQGLQFLFEYFSETQRNKGNFPGRFSGRQFSNSRSEMNVSTLELGDSALYLCASSFRGPTDTQYFGPGTRLTVL.

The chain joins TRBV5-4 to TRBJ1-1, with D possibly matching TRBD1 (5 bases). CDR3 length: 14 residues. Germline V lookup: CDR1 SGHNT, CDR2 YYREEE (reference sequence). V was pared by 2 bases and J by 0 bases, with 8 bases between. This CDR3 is CASSLRTLNTEAFF. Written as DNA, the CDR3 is TGTGCCAGCAGCTTACGGACACTGAACACTGAAGCTTTCTTT.

CDR3 in DNA: TGTGCCAGTGGGGACCTCCGAGACAGGCCCTACGAGCAGTACTTC. Its translation: CASGDLRDRPYEQYF. The rearrangement uses TRBV28 and TRBJ2-7, with D perhaps TRBD1 (6 bases). V lost 9 bases and J 2 bases, leaving 20 bases between the germline ends. Germline CDR1 is MDHEN and CDR2 is SYDVKM. This CDR3 has 15 amino acids.

CDR3 bases: TGTGCCAGCAGCCACGAGGGGAGGATTCTGGAGACCCAGTACTTC. Protein: CASSHEGRILETQYF. The chain has TRBV14 and TRBJ2-5, with a possible D match to TRBD2 (6 bases). Trimming pared 3 bases from V and 5 bases from J, leaving 16 bases between. The CDR3 totals 15 residues. CDR1 SGHDN and CDR2 FVKESK come from the germline V gene.

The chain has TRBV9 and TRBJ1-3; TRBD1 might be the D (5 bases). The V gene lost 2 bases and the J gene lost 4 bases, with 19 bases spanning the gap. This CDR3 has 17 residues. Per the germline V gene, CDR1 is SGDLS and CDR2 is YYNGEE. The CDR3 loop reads CASSVQSFPGGGNTIYF. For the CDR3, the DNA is TGTGCCAGCAGCGTCCAATCGTTCCCTGGGGGGGGAAACACCATATATTTT.

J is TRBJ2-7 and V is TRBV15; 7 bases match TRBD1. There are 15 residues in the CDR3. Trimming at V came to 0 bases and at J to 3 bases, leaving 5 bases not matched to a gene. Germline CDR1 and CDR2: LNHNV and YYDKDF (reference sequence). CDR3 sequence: CATSRERQGNYEQYF. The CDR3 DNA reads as TGTGCCACCAGCAGAGAAAGACAGGGTAACTACGAGCAGTACTTC.

The CDR3 here is CASSPRLVRYEQYF. Written as DNA, the CDR3 is TGTGCCAGCAGCCCCCGACTAGTTCGGTACGAGCAGTACTTC. This chain links TRBV3-1 (or the pseudogene TRBV3-2) with TRBJ2-7; D possibly corresponds to TRBD2 (6 bases). Trimming removed 4 bases from V and 4 bases from J, with 14 bases in between. Germline CDR1 is LGHDT and CDR2 is YNNKEL (reference sequence). This CDR3 contains 14 residues.

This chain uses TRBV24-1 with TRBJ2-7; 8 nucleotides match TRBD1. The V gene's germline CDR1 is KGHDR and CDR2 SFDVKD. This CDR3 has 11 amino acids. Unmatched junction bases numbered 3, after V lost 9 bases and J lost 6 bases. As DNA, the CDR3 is TGTGCCACCGGACAGGGTTTCGAGCAGTACTTC. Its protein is CATGQGFEQYF.

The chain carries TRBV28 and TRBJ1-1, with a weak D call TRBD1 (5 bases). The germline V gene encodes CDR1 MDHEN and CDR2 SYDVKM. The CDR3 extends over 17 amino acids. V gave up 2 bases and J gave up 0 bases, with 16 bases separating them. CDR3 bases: TGTGCCAGCAGTTTAGACCCCAGGGTTAGGATGAACACTGAAGCTTTCTTT. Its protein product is CASSLDPRVRMNTEAFF.

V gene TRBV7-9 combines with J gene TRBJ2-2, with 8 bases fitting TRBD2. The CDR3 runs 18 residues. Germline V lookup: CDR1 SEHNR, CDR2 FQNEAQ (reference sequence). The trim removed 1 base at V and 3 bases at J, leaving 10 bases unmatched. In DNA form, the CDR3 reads TGTGCCAGCAGCTTAGGTTCCGCGGGGGGCCTGTACACCGGGGAGCTGTTTTTT. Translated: CASSLGSAGGLYTGELFF.

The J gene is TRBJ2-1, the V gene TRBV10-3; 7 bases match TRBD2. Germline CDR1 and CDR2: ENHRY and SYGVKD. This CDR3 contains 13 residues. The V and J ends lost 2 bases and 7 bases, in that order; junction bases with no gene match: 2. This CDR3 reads CAISETSANEQFF. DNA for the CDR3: TGTGCCATCAGTGAGACTAGCGCTAATGAGCAGTTCTTC.

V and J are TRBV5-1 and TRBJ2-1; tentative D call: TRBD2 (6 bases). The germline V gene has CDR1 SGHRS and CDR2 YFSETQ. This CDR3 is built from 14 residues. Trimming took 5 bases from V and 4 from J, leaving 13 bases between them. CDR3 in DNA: TGCGCCAGCAGTACGGGAGTGGGTTACAATGAGCAGTTCTTC. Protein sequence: CASSTGVGYNEQFF.

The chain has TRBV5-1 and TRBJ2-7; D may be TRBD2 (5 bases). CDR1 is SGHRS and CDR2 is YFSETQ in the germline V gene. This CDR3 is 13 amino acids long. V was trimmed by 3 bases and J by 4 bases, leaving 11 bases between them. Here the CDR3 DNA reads TGCGCCAGCAGCTGGCGACTAACTTACGAGCAGTACTTC. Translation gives CASSWRLTYEQYF. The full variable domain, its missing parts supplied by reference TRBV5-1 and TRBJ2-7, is KAGVTQTPRYLIKTRGQQVTLSCSPISGHRSVSWYQQTPGQGLQFLFEYFSETQRNKGNFPGRFSGRQFSNSRSEMNVSTLELGDSALYLCASSWRLTYEQYFGPGTRLTVT.

This chain's CDR3 is CASSSRQINYEQYF. CDR3 coding DNA: TGTGCCAGCAGTAGCCGACAAATAAACTACGAGCAGTACTTC. V gene TRBV27 combines with J gene TRBJ2-7; no reliable D call. Trimming pared 5 bases from V and 3 bases from J, leaving 14 bases between. The CDR3 extends over 14 amino acids. From germline, CDR1 is MNHEY and CDR2 SMNVEV (reference sequence).

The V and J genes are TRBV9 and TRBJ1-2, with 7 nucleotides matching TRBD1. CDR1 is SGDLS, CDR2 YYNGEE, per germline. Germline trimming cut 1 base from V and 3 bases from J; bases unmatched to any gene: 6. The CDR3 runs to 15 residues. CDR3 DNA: TGTGCCAGCAGCGTACAGGACAGGCCGTACTATGGCTACACCTTC. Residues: CASSVQDRPYYGYTF.